This T cell receptor beta chain was profiled in a study of T cells in pancreatic ductal adenocarcinoma. Study-level findings and limits: Unique clonotypes were roughly 8-fold more numerous in blood than in tumor. Enrichment of CD45RO+ effector over naive T cells in tumors may bias clonality. Mean clonality was roughly 0.1 in tumors and about 0.079 in blood, not significantly different. This surgical cohort overrepresents the minority presenting with early-stage disease.

Selected pancreatic ductal adenocarcinoma patients had undergone surgery without neoadjuvant therapy. This CDR3 contains 15 residues. The V and J ends lost 4 bases and 8 bases, in that order; junction bases with no gene match: 7. In germline, CDR1 is SGHKS, CDR2 YYEKEE (reference sequence). Here immunoSEQ multiplex PCR was the method, and the copy in TCRdb shows in-frame clones only, minus some. The table includes about 12,000 clones, about nine tenths detected once. Only a few counts were recorded for this clone. Its specificity is not known. The specimen sequenced was PBMCs. The chain combines TRBV5-5 with TRBJ2-3, with 13 bases that match TRBD2. This clonotype originated in a human donor with pancreatic ductal adenocarcinoma. The DNA for the CDR3 is TGTGCCAGCAGCCCGACTAGCGGGGGGTTAGCTACGCAGTATTTT. Translating gives CASSPTSGGLATQYF.